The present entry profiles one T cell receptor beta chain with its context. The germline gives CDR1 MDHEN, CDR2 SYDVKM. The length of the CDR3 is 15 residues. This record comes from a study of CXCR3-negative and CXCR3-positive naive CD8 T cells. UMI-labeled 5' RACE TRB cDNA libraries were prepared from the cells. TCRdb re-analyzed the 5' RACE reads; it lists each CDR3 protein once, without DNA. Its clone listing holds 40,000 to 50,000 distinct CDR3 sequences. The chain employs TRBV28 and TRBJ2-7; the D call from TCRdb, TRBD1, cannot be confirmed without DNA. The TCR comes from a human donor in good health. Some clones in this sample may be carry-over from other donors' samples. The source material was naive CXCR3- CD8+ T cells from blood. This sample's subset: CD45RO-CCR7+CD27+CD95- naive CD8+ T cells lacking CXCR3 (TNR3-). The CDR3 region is CASSSPWGATYEQYF.